Presented here are 3 T cell receptor beta chains from one specimen sequenced in a study of blood T cells in healthy people across ages (dated by TCRdb to the mid-2010s). Libraries came from 5' RACE. The second PCR ran for roughly 7 to 12 cycles and used a J-beta primer mix along with a sample-barcoded 5' primer. TCRdb reprocessed the public reads (quality trimming at Q25 with fastp, clone calling with MiXCR) and kept in-frame beta chains. When rows share a CDR3 protein, they turn into one entry using the most common DNA and genes. The sample yields 1,800,000 or so distinct CDR3 sequences; roughly two fifths were counted once. The ten largest clones take up roughly 23% of the sample. The sample comprised blood. The receptors were gathered from a human donor in good health.

The chain recombines TRBV6-1 with TRBJ2-5, with TRBD2 identical over 15 bases. The CDR3 is 15 residues long. Germline CDR1 MNHNS, CDR2 SASEGT. After removal of 8 bases from V and 4 bases from J, the junction contained 5 bases not matched to a gene. The CDR3 loop is CASRTSGGAGETQYF. The CDR3 nucleotides read TGTGCCAGCCGGACTAGCGGGGGGGCCGGAGAGACCCAGTACTTC.

Notes on this clonotype: A much larger clone differs from this one at a single base, so this may be a read error. This chain links TRBV4-3 with TRBJ2-3, with D unresolved. The CDR3 totals 16 residues. From germline, CDR1 is LGHNA and CDR2 YSLEER. In DNA, the CDR3 is TGCGCCAGCAGCCCGAGCGTGGGTAGAGCTACAGATACGCGGTATTTT. The encoded protein is CASSPSVGRATDTRYF.

There are a few counts of this clonotype. The rearrangement links TRBV4-2 to TRBJ2-3; TRBD1 agrees at 9 bases. V gave up 6 bases and J gave up 1 base; unmatched junction bases: 8. Germline CDR1 reads LGHNA; CDR2 reads YNFKEQ. The CDR3 is made up of 16 amino acids. In DNA, the CDR3 is TGTGCCAGCAGTCCTCGGGACAGGGACGGCACAGATACGCAGTATTTT. This encodes CASSPRDRDGTDTQYF.